Listed below are T cell receptor beta chains from one sample, sequenced in a study of neurological immune-mediated disorders. MiXCR was run by TCRdb on the 5' RACE reads, yielding one entry per CDR3 protein. This table has about 45,000 distinct CDR3 sequences, roughly 13% appearing once. Sequenced: PBMCs. The source is a man aged 25 to 40 in good health. Each CDR3 is given without its conserved first and last residue.

>TRBJ2-3|TRBV20-1
STLIGLAGLDTQY
>TRBJ2-7|TRBV5-1
ASSLDLKYEQY
>TRBJ2-4|TRBV7-2
ASSVSWTENIQY
>TRBJ2-7|TRBV10-1
AKSPRGNDYEQY
>TRBJ2-7|TRBV19
ASSLGQGGYEQY
>TRBJ2-1|TRBV5-1
ASSLFGETYNEQF
>TRBJ2-7|TRBV29-1
SVAPSTGTTEPY
>TRBJ2-3|TRBV7-2
ASSRLGLAGMTDTQY
>TRBJ2-7|TRBV24-1
ATSDNKRYEQY
>TRBJ2-1|TRBV20-1
SAWDNEQF
>TRBJ2-1|TRBV15
ATSRAPDFTNEQF
>TRBJ2-7|TRBV10-3
AISETSGSFYEQY
>TRBJ2-3|TRBV7-8
ASSWGTSGIRDTQY
>TRBJ2-2|TRBV5-1
ASSLVHRTGGPGELF
>TRBJ1-5|TRBV28
ASSSGGGKSNQPQH
>TRBJ2-7|TRBV5-1
ASSLAGRAITSGGSYEQY
>TRBJ2-3|TRBV5-1
ASSFTGAGTDTQY
>TRBJ2-7|TRBV7-2
ASSLGLATFGGEQY